This T cell receptor (beta chain) was identified in a study of tumour-infiltrating T cells in Burkitt lymphoma. The CDR3 runs to 13 residues. This clone turned up a few times. Method: immunoSEQ multiplex PCR; TCRdb's copy keeps in-frame clones and lacks some. The sample lists some 4,000 clones, roughly 13% occurring once. The V call is TRBV21-1, the J call TRBJ2-7. TRBV21-1 is described as a pseudogene. The clonotype comes from a human donor with Burkitt lymphoma. The sample comprised tumor tissue. The CDR3 DNA reads TGTGCCAGCAGCAACGGCCCTCCCCTCGAGCAGTACTTC. Translated: CASSNGPPLEQYF.